The source of this T cell receptor (beta chain) is a study of blood T cell repertoires in COVID-19. Looking at the study overall: PBMCs, B-cell-depleted T cells, or T cells provided the cDNA or gDNA that made up the material.

CDR1 MNHEY and CDR2 SMNVEV come from the germline V gene (reference sequence). The CDR3 sequence is 15 residues long. Trimming took off 2 bases at V and 3 bases at J, with 14 bases between the two ends. As handled by the study authors: It was from reference gene primer amplification that nucleated cell counts were estimated. Sequenced by immunoSEQ multiplex PCR; TCRdb stores in-frame clones only, minus some. D and trimming come from the DNA, and the V and J calls and clone size come from that table. The sample lists 130,000 or so clones, around four fifths occurring once. The clonotype comes from an older man with active or convalescent COVID-19. Source material: peripheral blood. The V gene is TRBV27, the J gene TRBJ2-7; weak D call: TRBD1 (5 bases). The CDR3 sequence: CASSLKWGQSYEQYF. The CDR3 DNA reads as TGTGCCAGCAGTTTAAAATGGGGCCAGAGCTACGAGCAGTACTTC.